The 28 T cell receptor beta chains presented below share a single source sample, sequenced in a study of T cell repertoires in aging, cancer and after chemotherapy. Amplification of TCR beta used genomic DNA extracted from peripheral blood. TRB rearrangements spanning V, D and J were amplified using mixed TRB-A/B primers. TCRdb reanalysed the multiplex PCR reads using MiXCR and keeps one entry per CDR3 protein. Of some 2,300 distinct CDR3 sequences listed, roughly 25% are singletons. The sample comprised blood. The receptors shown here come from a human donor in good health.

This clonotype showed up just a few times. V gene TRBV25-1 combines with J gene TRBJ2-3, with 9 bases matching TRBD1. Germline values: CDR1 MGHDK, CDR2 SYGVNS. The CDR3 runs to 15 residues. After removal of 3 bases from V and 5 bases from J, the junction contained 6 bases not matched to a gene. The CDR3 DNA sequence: TGTGCCAGCAGTGACTGGGACAGGGTGGTAGATACGCAGTATTTT. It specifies CASSDWDRVVDTQYF.

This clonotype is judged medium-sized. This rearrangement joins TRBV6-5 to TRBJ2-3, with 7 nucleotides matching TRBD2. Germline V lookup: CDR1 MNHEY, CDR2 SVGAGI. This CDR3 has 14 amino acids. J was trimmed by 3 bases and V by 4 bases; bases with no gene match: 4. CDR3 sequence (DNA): TGTGCCAGCAGTTTTTCGGGGGGTACAGATACGCAGTATTTT. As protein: CASSFSGGTDTQYF.

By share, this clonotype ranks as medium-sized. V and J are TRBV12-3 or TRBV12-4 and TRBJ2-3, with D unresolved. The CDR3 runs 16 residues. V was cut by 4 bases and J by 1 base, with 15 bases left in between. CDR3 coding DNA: TGTGCCAGCAGTTCAAACTTAGGCGGAGGCACAGATACGCAGTATTTT. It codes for CASSSNLGGGTDTQYF.

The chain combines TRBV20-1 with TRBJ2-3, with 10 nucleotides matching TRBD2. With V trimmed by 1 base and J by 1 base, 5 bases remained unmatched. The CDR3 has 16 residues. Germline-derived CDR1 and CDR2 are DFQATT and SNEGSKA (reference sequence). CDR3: CSARVAGGGGTDTQYF. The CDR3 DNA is TGCAGTGCTAGAGTAGCGGGGGGCGGTGGCACAGATACGCAGTATTTT.

The CDR3 DNA reads TGTGCCAGCAATCGGGCCGCCTCCACTAACACCGGGGAGCTGTTTTTT. Translated, it gives CASNRAASTNTGELFF. The V call is TRBV19, the J call TRBJ2-2, with D uncertain. Trimming removed 9 bases from V and 2 bases from J, with 19 bases in between. The germline CDR1 and CDR2 sequences are LNHDA and SQIVND (reference sequence). The CDR3 loop spans 16 amino acids.

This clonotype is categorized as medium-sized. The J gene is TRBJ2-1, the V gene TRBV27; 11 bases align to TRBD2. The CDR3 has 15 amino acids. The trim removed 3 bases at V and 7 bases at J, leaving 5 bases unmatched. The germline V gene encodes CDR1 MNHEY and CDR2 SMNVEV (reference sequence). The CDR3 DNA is TGTGCCAGCAGTTTCCGCCTAGCGGGGGGAAATGAGCAGTTCTTC. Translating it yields CASSFRLAGGNEQFF.

CDR3 amino acids: CASSDSAGGPDTQYF. CDR3 DNA: TGTGCCAGTAGTGACTCGGCGGGGGGGCCAGATACGCAGTATTTT. V usage is TRBV19 and J usage is TRBJ2-3, with 9 bases identical to TRBD2. This CDR3 is 15 amino acids long. Germline CDR1 reads LNHDA; CDR2 reads SQIVND (reference sequence). V dropped 5 bases and J dropped 4; count of bases not matched to a gene: 7.

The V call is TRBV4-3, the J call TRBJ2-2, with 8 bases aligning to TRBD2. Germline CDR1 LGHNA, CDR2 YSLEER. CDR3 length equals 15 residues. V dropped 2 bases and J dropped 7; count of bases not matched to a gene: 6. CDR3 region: CASSQSGLVGGELFF. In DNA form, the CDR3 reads TGCGCCAGCAGCCAATCGGGACTAGTTGGCGGGGAGCTGTTTTTT.

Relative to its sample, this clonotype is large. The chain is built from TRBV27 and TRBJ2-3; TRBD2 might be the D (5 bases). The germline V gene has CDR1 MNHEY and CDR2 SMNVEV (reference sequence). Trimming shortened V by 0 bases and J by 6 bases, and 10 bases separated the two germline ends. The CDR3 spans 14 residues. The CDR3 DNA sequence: TGTGCCAGCAGTTTATCGAACCGCGGGGATACGCAGTATTTT. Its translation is CASSLSNRGDTQYF.

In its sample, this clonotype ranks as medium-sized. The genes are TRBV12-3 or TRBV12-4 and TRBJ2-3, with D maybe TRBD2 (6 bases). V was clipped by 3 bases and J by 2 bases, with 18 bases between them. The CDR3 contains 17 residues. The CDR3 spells CASSFPLGGATTDTQYF. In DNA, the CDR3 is TGTGCCAGCAGTTTCCCCCTCGGGGGAGCCACCACAGATACGCAGTATTTT.

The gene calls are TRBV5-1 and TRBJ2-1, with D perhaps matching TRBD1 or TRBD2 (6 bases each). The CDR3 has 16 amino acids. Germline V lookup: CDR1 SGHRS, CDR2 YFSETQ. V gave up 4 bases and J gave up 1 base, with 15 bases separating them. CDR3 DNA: TGCGCCAGCAGCCGGGTAGGGGGGCCTTCCTACAATGAGCAGTTCTTC. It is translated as CASSRVGGPSYNEQFF.

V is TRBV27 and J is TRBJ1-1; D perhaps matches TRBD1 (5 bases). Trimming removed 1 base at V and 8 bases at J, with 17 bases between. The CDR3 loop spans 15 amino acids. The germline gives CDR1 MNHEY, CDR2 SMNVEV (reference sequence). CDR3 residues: CASSLWAGVRSEAFF. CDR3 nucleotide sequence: TGTGCCAGCAGTTTATGGGCGGGGGTCCGCTCCGAAGCTTTCTTT.

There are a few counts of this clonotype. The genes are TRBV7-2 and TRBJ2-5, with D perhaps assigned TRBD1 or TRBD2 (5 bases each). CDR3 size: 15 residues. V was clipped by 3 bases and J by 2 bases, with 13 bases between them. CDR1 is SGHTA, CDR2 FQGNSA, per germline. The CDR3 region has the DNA TGTGCCAGCAGCTTTCGGCCGGGGCGGCAAGAGACCCAGTACTTC. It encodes CASSFRPGRQETQYF.

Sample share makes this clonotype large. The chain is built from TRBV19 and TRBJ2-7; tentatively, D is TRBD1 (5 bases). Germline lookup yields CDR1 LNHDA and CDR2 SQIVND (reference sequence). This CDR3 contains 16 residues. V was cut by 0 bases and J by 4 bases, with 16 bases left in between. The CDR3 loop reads CASSIDRQYGLYEQYF. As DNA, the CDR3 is TGTGCCAGTAGTATAGATCGACAGTACGGGCTTTACGAGCAGTACTTC.

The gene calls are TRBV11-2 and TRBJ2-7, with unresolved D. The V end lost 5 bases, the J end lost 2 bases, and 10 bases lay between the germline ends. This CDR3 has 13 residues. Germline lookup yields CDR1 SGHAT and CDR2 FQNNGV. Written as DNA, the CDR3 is TGTGCCAGCAGCGTCGGATTACCCTACGAGCAGTACTTC. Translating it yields CASSVGLPYEQYF.

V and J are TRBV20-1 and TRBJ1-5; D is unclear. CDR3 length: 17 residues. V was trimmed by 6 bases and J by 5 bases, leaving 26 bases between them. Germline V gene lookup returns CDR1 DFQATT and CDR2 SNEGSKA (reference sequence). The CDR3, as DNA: TGCAGTGCCAGGAATGGTGGAGGTTCCAGGCGACATCAGCCCCAGCATTTT. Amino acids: CSARNGGGSRRHQPQHF.

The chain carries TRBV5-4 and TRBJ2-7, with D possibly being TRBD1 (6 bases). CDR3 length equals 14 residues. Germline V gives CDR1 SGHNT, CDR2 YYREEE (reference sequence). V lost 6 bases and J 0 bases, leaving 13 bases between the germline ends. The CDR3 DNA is TGTGCCAGCACCTCCCAGGGGAGCTCCTACGAGCAGTACTTC. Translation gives CASTSQGSSYEQYF.

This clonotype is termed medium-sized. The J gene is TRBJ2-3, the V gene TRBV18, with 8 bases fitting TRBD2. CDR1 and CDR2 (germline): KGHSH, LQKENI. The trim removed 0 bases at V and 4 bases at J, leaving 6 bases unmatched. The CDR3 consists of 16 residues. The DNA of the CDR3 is TGTGCCAGCTCACCACCCGGGACTAGAGGGGCAGATACGCAGTATTTT. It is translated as CASSPPGTRGADTQYF.

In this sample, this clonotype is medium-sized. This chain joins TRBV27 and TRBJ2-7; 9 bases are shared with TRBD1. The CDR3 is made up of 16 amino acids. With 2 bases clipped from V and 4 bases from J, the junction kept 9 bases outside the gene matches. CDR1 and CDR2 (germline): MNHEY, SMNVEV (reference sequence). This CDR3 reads CASSLREQGARYEQYF. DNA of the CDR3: TGTGCCAGCAGTTTAAGGGAACAGGGGGCGAGATACGAGCAGTACTTC.

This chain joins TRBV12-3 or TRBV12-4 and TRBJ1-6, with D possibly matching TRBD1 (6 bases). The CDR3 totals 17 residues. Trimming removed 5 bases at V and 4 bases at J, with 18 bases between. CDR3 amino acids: CASSPRGGGAYNSPLHF. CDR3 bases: TGTGCCAGCAGTCCCCGCGGGGGGGGGGCGTATAATTCACCCCTCCACTTT.

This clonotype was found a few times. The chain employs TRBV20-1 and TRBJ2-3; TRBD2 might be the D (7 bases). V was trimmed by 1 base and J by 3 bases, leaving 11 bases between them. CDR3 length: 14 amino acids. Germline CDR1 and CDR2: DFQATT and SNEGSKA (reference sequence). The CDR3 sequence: CSARAGGLTDTQYF. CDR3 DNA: TGCAGTGCTAGAGCGGGGGGCCTTACAGATACGCAGTATTTT.

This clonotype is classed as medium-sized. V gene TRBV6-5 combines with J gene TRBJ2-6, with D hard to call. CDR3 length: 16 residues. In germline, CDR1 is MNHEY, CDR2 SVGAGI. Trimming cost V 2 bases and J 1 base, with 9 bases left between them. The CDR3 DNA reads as TGTGCCAGCAGTTACGGTGGGTTTTCTGGGGCCAACGTCCTGACTTTC. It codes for CASSYGGFSGANVLTF.

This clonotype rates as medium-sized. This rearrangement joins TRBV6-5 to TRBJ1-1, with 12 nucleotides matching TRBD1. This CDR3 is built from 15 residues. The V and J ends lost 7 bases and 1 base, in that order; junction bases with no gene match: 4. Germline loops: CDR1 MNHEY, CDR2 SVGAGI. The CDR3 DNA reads TGTGCCAGCAAGGGGACAGGGGGCTGGAACACTGAAGCTTTCTTT. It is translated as CASKGTGGWNTEAFF.

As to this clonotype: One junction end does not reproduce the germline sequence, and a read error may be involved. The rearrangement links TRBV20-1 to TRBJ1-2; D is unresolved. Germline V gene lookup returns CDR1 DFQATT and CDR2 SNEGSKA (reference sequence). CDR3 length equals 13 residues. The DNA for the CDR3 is TGCAGTGCCAGAGCACCGTACAACTATGGCTACACCTTC. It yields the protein CSARAPYNYGYTF.

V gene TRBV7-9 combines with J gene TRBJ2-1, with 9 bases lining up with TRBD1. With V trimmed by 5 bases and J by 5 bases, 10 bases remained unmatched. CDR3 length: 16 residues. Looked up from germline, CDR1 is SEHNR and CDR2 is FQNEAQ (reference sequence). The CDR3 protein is CASSRPGTGLNNEQFF. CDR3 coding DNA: TGTGCCAGCAGCCGTCCCGGGACAGGGCTTAACAATGAGCAGTTCTTC.

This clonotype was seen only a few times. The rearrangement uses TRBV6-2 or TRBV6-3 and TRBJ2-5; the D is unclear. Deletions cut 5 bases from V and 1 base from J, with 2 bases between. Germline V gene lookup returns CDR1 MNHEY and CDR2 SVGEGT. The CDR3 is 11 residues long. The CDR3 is CASSTQETQYF. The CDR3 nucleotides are TGTGCCAGCAGTACCCAAGAGACCCAGTACTTC.

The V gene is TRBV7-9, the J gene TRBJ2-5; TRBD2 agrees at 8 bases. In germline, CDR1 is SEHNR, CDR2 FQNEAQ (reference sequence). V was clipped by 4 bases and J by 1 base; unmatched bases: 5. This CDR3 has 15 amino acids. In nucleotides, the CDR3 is TGTGCCAGCAGCTGGGTCCTAGCGGGCCAAGAGACCCAGTACTTC. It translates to CASSWVLAGQETQYF.

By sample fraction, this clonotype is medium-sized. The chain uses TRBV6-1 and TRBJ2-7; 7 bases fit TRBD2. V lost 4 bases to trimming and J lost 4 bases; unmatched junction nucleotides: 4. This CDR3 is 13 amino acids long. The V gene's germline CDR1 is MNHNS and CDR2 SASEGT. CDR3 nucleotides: TGTGCCAGCAGTGCGGGCGGGGGATACGAGCAGTACTTC. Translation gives CASSAGGGYEQYF.